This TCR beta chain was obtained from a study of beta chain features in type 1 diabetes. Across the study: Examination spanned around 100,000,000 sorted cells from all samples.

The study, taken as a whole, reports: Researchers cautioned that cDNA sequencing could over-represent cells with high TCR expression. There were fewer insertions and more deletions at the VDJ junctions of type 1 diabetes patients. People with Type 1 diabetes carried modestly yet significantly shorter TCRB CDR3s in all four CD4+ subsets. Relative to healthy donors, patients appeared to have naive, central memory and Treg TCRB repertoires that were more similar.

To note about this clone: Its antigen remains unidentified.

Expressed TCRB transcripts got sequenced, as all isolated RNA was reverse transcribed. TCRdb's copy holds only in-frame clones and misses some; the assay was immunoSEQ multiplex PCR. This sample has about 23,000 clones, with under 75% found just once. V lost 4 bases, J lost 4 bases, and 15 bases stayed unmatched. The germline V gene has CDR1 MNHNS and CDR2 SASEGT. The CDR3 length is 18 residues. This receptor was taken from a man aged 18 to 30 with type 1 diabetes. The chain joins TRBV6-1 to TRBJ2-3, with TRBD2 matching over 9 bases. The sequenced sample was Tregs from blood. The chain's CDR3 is CASSAGTSWRRSADTQYF. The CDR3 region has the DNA TGTGCCAGCAGTGCCGGGACTAGCTGGCGTCGGAGCGCAGATACGCAGTATTTT.